The clone carrying this T cell receptor beta chain was observed many times. Its antigen is undetermined. The junction departs from the called germline gene at one end, perhaps through a read error. The sample comes from a study of blood T cells in healthy people across ages. General study results and limits: In long-lived donors, naive CD4+ cell counts and diversity exceeded those of aged donors.

Together with a sample-barcoded 5' primer, a J-beta primer mix was included in a second PCR lasting about 6 to 12 cycles. Every cDNA was tagged by a template-switch adaptor with 12 random nucleotides. Using its own MiXCR run on the 5' RACE reads, TCRdb lists one record per CDR3 protein. The data contain hundreds of thousands of distinct CDR3 sequences, about 28% of them singletons. This TCR was recovered from a woman older than 75 in good health. The sample consisted of blood.

The CDR3 bases are TGTGCCAGCAGTTTAAGGGGAGGGAATCAGCCCCAGCATTTT. Translated: CASSLRGGNQPQHF. The chain recombines TRBV7-3 with TRBJ1-5, with D possibly matching TRBD1 (5 bases). CDR3 size: 14 residues. The germline V gene encodes CDR1 SGHTA and CDR2 FQGTGA.